This passage covers 4 T cell receptor beta chains from one sample sequenced in a study of Ad26.COV2.S vaccination and SARS-CoV-2 variants. Treatment indicated: 15 to 20 received Ad26.COV2.S at low or high dose, single or two shots; roughly 5 received placebo; per-sample allocation not given. The investigators took samples on day 63 after the first vaccine or placebo injection. TCRdb keeps only in-frame clones here, not all; method: immunoSEQ multiplex PCR. This table has around 270,000 clones, roughly 89% appearing once. The sample in question was peripheral blood, obtained in a trial of Ad26.COV2.S vaccine versus placebo. The source of these receptors is a person aged 18 to 65 who received the Ad26.COV2.S COVID-19 vaccine or a placebo.

The chain combines TRBV12-3 or TRBV12-4 with TRBJ1-3; D unresolved. Trimming stripped 6 bases from V and 4 bases from J, with 10 bases between. The CDR3 is made up of 13 amino acids. DNA for the CDR3: TGTGCCAGCAGCACCCTTAACGGAAACACCATATATTTT. This sequence encodes CASSTLNGNTIYF.

V usage is TRBV7-6 and J usage is TRBJ2-5; tentative D call: TRBD1 (6 bases). Germline V CDR1 and CDR2: SGHVS, FNYEAQ. V lost 5 bases, J lost 4 bases, and 14 bases lay in between. This CDR3 region has 14 residues. The CDR3 DNA sequence: TGTGCCAGCAGCCCCAGGGGTTTGGTAGAGACCCAGTACTTC. It codes for CASSPRGLVETQYF.

CDR3 bases: TGTGCCATCAGTGAACAGGGAGACACCATATATTTT. Its translation is CAISEQGDTIYF. The chain is built from TRBV10-3 and TRBJ1-3; maybe TRBD1 (6 bases). The germline gives CDR1 ENHRY, CDR2 SYGVKD. The germline V and J ends were trimmed by 3 bases and 8 bases, with 8 bases remaining between them. The CDR3 consists of 12 residues.

The V gene is TRBV3-1 (or the pseudogene TRBV3-2), the J gene TRBJ2-1; D is possibly TRBD2 (6 bases). This CDR3 region has 18 residues. In germline, CDR1 is LGHDT, CDR2 YNNKEL (reference sequence). V was shortened by 2 bases and J by 0 bases, with 17 bases between the two germline ends. The CDR3 DNA sequence: TGTGCCAGCAGCCAACCCCTGCAGACTAGGGGCTCCTACAATGAGCAGTTCTTC. Translated: CASSQPLQTRGSYNEQFF.